This is a list of T cell receptor beta chains from one sample in a study of T cell responses to AZD1222 COVID-19 vaccine. This table comes from immunoSEQ multiplex PCR, and its TCRdb copy is limited to in-frame clones, with some not included. The table lists roughly 270,000 clones, 94% of them singletons. The sequencing used peripheral blood, collected 28 days after the second AZD1222 dose. These receptors were obtained from an adult who received the AZD1222 COVID-19 vaccine. Each CDR3 is given with its conserved first and last residue. The D gene is left open where the match is weak. Only some rows state a clone size, as once, few, many or a class for expanded clones.

NA	TRBV5-1	NA	TRBJ2-3	CASSPPGADTQYF	TGCGCCAGCAGCCCGCCGGGCGCAGATACGCAGTATTTT
NA	TRBV18	NA	TRBJ2-6	CASPPLEEKSGANVLTF	TGTGCCAGCCCCCCCCTGGAGGAGAAGTCTGGGGCCAACGTCCTGACTTTC
NA	TRBV27	NA	TRBJ2-7	CASSLSLASRHEQYF	TGTGCCAGCAGTTTAAGTCTAGCGTCGCGGCACGAGCAGTACTTC
NA	TRBV29-1	NA	TRBJ1-2	CSVEDSGLLNYGYTF	TGCAGCGTTGAAGACAGCGGACTGCTTAACTATGGCTACACCTTC
TRBD2	TRBV5-1	once	TRBJ2-5	CASSPGLAGEWETQYF	TGCGCCAGCAGCCCGGGACTAGCGGGAGAATGGGAGACCCAGTACTTC
TRBD2	TRBV6-2/TRBV6-3	once	TRBJ2-1	CASSKAGGPVNEQFF	TGTGCCAGCAGTAAAGCGGGAGGGCCCGTCAATGAGCAGTTCTTC
NA	TRBV11-2	NA	TRBJ1-1	CASSLAGPNTEAFF	TGTGCCAGCAGCTTAGCAGGGCCCAACACTGAAGCTTTCTTT
NA	TRBV9	NA	TRBJ2-3	CASSVRERIDTQYF	TGTGCCAGCAGCGTGAGAGAACGGATAGATACGCAGTATTTT
NA	TRBV5-1	NA	TRBJ2-2	CASSPPRGNTGELFF	TGCGCCAGCAGCCCCCCGAGGGGCAACACCGGGGAGCTGTTTTTT
TRBD2	TRBV3-1/TRBV3-2	NA	TRBJ2-2	CASSQVLAAGELFF	TGTGCCAGCAGCCAAGTCCTAGCGGCCGGGGAGCTGTTTTTT
NA	TRBV3-1/TRBV3-2	NA	TRBJ1-1	CASSRILGGTEAFF	TGTGCCAGCAGCCGAATCCTCGGGGGCACTGAAGCTTTCTTT
NA	TRBV7-2	NA	TRBJ1-1	CASSLARVGNTEAFF	TGTGCCAGCAGCTTAGCCAGGGTGGGGAACACTGAAGCTTTCTTT